Detailed here is one T cell receptor beta chain. Measured with immunoSEQ multiplex PCR; TCRdb has only the in-frame clones, and not every one. The sample holds some 140,000 clones, approximately 84% seen once. This sample is drawn from a study of cytomegalovirus exposure and HLA in healthy donors. What was sequenced was PBMCs. The clonotype comes from a young woman in good health and CMV-seronegative.

CDR3 nucleotides: TGTGCCAGCAGCGTAGGGGCTAGCGGGGGAAACTACGAGCAGTACTTC. This translates into CASSVGASGGNYEQYF. This rearrangement joins TRBV9 to TRBJ2-7; TRBD2 matches at 10 bases. The germline V gene has CDR1 SGDLS and CDR2 YYNGEE. The CDR3 is 16 amino acids. After removal of 0 bases from V and 3 bases from J, the junction contained 6 bases not matched to a gene.